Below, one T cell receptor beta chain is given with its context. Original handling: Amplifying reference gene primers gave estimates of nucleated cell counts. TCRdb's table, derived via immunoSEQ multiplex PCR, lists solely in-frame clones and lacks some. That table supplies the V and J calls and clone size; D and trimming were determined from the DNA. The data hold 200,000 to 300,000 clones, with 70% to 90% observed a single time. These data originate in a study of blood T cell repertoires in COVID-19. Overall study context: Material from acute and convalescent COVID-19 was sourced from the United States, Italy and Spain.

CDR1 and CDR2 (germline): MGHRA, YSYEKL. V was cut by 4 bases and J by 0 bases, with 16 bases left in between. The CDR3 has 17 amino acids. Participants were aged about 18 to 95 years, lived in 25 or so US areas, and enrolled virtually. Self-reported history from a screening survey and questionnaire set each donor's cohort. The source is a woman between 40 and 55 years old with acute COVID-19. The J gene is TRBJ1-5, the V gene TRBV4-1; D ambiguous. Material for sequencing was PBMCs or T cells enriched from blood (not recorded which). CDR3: CASSPQVDLYSNQPQHF. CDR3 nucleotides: TGCGCCAGCAGCCCTCAAGTAGATCTATATAGCAATCAGCCCCAGCATTTT.